The 10 T cell receptor beta chains listed next were all sequenced from one sample in a study of T cell responses to AZD1222 COVID-19 vaccine. Profiled with immunoSEQ multiplex PCR; TCRdb holds only in-frame clones, not every one. The sample lists under 150,000 clones; more than 85% were seen once. The sample here was peripheral blood, taken on day 0 of AZD1222 vaccination. All receptors derive from an adult in good health.

J is TRBJ2-7 and V is TRBV6-6; D may be TRBD1 (6 bases). Trimming removed 2 bases from V and 5 bases from J, with 13 bases in between. The CDR3 extends over 14 amino acids. CDR1 and CDR2 (germline): MNHNY, SVGAGI (reference sequence). The CDR3 DNA reads as TGTGCCAGCAGTTACGGGGCAGGGGCGAACGAGCAGTACTTC. It yields the protein CASSYGAGANEQYF.

V and J are TRBV13 and TRBJ2-3; no definite D call. The V end was cut by 1 base, the J end by 2 bases, with 4 bases between. Germline-derived CDR1 and CDR2 are PRHDT and FYEKMQ (reference sequence). The CDR3 is 13 residues long. The CDR3: CASSLDITDTQYF. The DNA for the CDR3 is TGTGCCAGCAGCTTAGACATCACAGATACGCAGTATTTT. The full variable domain, rest sourced from reference TRBV13 and TRBJ2-3, is AAGVIQSPRHLIKEKRETATLKCYPIPRHDTVYWYQQGPGQDPQFLISFYEKMQSDKGSIPDRFSAQQFSDYHSELNMSSLELGDSALYFCASSLDITDTQYFGPGTRLTVL.

The chain links TRBV18 to TRBJ1-5; a weak D match, TRBD1 (6 bases). Trimming removed 2 bases from V and 3 bases from J, with 11 bases in between. Germline loops: CDR1 KGHSH, CDR2 LQKENI. The CDR3 extends over 15 amino acids. The CDR3 is CASSPGPGDNQPQHF. CDR3 nucleotides: TGTGCCAGCTCACCAGGTCCAGGGGACAATCAGCCCCAGCATTTT.

This chain uses TRBV27 with TRBJ1-5; unclear D gene. The length of the CDR3 is 13 residues. V was clipped by 2 bases and J by 4 bases, with 6 bases between them. The germline gives CDR1 MNHEY, CDR2 SMNVEV (reference sequence). In nucleotides, the CDR3 is TGTGCCAGCAGTTTAGAGGAGAATCAGCCCCAGCATTTT. It codes for CASSLEENQPQHF.

The genes are TRBV20-1 and TRBJ1-5; D is undetermined. V dropped 3 bases and J dropped 4 bases, with 10 bases sitting between them. The CDR3 consists of 13 residues. Germline loops: CDR1 DFQATT, CDR2 SNEGSKA (reference sequence). CDR3 coding DNA: TGCAGTGCTAGTCACAGCCTGAATCAGCCCCAGCATTTT. Translating gives CSASHSLNQPQHF.

The J gene is TRBJ1-1, the V gene TRBV29-1; possible D gene TRBD1, 5 bases. Trimming left V 1 base short and J 7 bases short, with 16 bases between. The CDR3 covers 14 residues. The germline V gene encodes CDR1 SQVTM and CDR2 ANQGSEA. The CDR3: CSVEGQTKSVEAFF. In DNA, the CDR3 is TGCAGCGTTGAAGGACAGACAAAGAGCGTTGAAGCTTTCTTT.

This rearrangement joins TRBV27 to TRBJ2-7; tentative D call: TRBD1 (6 bases). CDR3 length equals 15 residues. Germline V CDR1 and CDR2: MNHEY, SMNVEV (reference sequence). Trimming shortened V by 0 bases and J by 0 bases, and 9 bases separated the two germline ends. In DNA, the CDR3 is TGTGCCAGCAGTTTATCGGGGGACATCTCCTACGAGCAGTACTTC. It specifies CASSLSGDISYEQYF.

This sequence joins TRBV5-1 and TRBJ1-4, with D unclear. Per germline, CDR1 SGHRS and CDR2 YFSETQ. The V end lost 3 bases, the J end lost 11 bases, and 11 bases lay between the germline ends. The CDR3 length is 12 residues. CDR3 protein: CASSYSKGKLFF. CDR3 coding DNA: TGCGCCAGCAGCTATAGCAAAGGGAAACTGTTTTTT.

This chain uses TRBV18 with TRBJ1-3; 7 nucleotides align to TRBD1. Germline V gene data show CDR1 as KGHSH and CDR2 as LQKENI. V dropped 1 base and J dropped 4; count of bases not matched to a gene: 4. CDR3 size: 15 residues. The CDR3 reads CASSPRQGDGNTIYF. The CDR3 bases are TGTGCCAGCTCACCACGACAGGGCGACGGAAACACCATATATTTT.

The chain couples TRBV5-4 to TRBJ1-1; D unclear. V was pared by 0 bases and J by 1 base, with 7 bases between. The germline gives CDR1 SGHNT, CDR2 YYREEE (reference sequence). The CDR3 totals 14 residues. Here the CDR3 reads CASSLDLGNTEAFF. In DNA, the CDR3 is TGTGCCAGCAGCTTGGATTTGGGGAACACTGAAGCTTTCTTT.